These 2 T cell receptor beta chains were sequenced from one sample in a study of shared clonotypes between healthy human individuals. Generated by immunoSEQ multiplex PCR, the TCRdb table keeps only in-frame clones and is missing some. Of 2 million to 2.5 million clones detected, about 95% appear once; the ten largest clones hold roughly 1%. CD8 cells classed as naive were CD45RO-negative and positively selected for CCR7, excluding terminally differentiated effector memory CD45RA+ cells. Sequenced: naive CD8+ T cells sorted from blood. The receptors stem from a man aged 18 to 29 in good health.

The V call is TRBV6-5, the J call TRBJ1-2, with D perhaps matching TRBD1 (5 bases). CDR3 size: 14 residues. V lost 1 base and J 4 bases, leaving 10 bases between the germline ends. Germline assignment: CDR1 MNHEY and CDR2 SVGAGI. CDR3 sequence: CASSYLGDGYGYTF. CDR3 bases: TGTGCCAGCAGTTACTTGGGGGACGGCTATGGCTACACCTTC.

This chain connects TRBV5-1 to TRBJ2-2, with 10 bases that match TRBD2. Germline V CDR1 and CDR2: SGHRS, YFSETQ. The CDR3 loop spans 16 amino acids. Trimming at V came to 0 bases and at J to 6 bases, leaving 5 bases not matched to a gene. The CDR3 sequence: CASSLEASGGPGELFF. In nucleotides, the CDR3 is TGCGCCAGCAGCTTGGAGGCTAGCGGGGGCCCCGGGGAGCTGTTTTTT.